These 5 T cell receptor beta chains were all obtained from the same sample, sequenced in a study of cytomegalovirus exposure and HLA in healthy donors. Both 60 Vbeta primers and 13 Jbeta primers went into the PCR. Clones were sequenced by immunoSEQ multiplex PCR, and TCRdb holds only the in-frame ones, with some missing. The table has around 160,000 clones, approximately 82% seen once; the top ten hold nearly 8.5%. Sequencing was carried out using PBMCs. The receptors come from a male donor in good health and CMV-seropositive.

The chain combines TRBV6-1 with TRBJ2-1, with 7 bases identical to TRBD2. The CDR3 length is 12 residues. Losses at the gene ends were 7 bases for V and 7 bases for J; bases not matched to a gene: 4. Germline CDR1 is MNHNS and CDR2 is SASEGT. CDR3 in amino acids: CASTLGLNEQFF. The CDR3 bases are TGTGCCAGCACACTGGGACTAAATGAGCAGTTCTTC.

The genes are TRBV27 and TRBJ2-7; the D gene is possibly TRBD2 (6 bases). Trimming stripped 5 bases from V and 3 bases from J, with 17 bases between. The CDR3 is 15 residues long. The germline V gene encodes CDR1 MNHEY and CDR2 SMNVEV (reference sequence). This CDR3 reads CASSPSLGGGYEQYF. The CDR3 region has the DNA TGTGCCAGCAGTCCCTCTTTGGGGGGTGGCTACGAGCAGTACTTC.

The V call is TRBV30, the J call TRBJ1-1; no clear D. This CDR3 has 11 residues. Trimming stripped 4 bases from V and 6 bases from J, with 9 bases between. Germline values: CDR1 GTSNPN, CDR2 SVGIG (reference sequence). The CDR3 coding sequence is TGTGCCTGGAACCGGGTCGCTGAAGCTTTCTTT. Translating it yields CAWNRVAEAFF. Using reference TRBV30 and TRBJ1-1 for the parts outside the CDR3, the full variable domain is SQTIHQWPATLVQPVGSPLSLECTVEGTSNPNLYWYRQAAGRGLQLLFYSVGIGQISSEVPQNLSASRPQDRQFILSSKKLLLSDSGFYLCAWNRVAEAFFGQGTRLTVV.

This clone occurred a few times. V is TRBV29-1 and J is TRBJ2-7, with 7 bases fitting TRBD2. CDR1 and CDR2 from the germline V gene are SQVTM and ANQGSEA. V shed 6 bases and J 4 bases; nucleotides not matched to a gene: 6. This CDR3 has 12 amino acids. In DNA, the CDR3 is TGCAGCGTCACTAGCGTTGTATACGAGCAGTACTTC. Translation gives CSVTSVVYEQYF.

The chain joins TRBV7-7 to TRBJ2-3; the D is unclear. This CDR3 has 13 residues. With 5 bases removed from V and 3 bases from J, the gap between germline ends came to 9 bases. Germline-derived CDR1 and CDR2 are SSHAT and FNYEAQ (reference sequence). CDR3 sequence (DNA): TGTGCCAGCAGCCAATACTCTACAGATACGCAGTATTTT. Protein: CASSQYSTDTQYF.